Below are 31 T cell receptor beta chains sequenced from a single sample in a study of cytomegalovirus exposure and HLA in healthy donors. Primers for the PCR totalled 60 Vbeta and 13 Jbeta. The protocol was immunoSEQ multiplex PCR, while the TCRdb copy is restricted to in-frame clones and leaves out a portion. This table holds about 200,000 clones, approximately 78% found once. Sequenced material: PBMCs. The origin of the receptors is a woman aged 40 to 55 in good health and CMV-seronegative.

This clone has just one count. The J gene is TRBJ2-5, the V gene TRBV5-4, with 7 bases identical to TRBD2. Germline V lookup: CDR1 SGHNT, CDR2 YYREEE (reference sequence). The CDR3 is 17 residues long. V shed 3 bases, J shed 2 bases, and the junction held 13 bases outside the gene matches. CDR3 DNA: TGTGCCAGCAGCTCCCGGGTGGCTAGCGGTGCTCAAGAGACCCAGTACTTC. Encoded protein: CASSSRVASGAQETQYF.

Concerning this clone itself: The CDR3 end shows no conserved phenylalanine or tryptophan, and so a read error is likely. The chain combines TRBV27 with TRBJ1-2, with D possibly TRBD1 on 6 matching bases. Germline lookup yields CDR1 MNHEY and CDR2 SMNVEV (reference sequence). Trimming left V 4 bases short and J 4 bases short, with 10 bases between. The CDR3 is made up of 13 amino acids. The CDR3 loop is CASSWTATYGYTC. For the CDR3, the DNA is TGTGCCAGCAGTTGGACAGCGACCTATGGCTACACCTGC.

V and J are TRBV10-3 and TRBJ1-1; weak D call: TRBD1 (5 bases). CDR3 length: 15 amino acids. V lost 5 bases, J lost 4 bases, and 17 bases lay in between. The germline V gene encodes CDR1 ENHRY and CDR2 SYGVKD. Here the CDR3 DNA reads TGTGCCATCAGTCTCATAGGCGGGGCGAGCACTGAAGCTTTCTTT. Translated, it gives CAISLIGGASTEAFF.

V gene TRBV7-3 combines with J gene TRBJ1-2; D gene uncertain. Germline V CDR1 and CDR2: SGHTA, FQGTGA. The CDR3 runs to 13 residues. The V end lost 5 bases, the J end lost 1 base, and 8 bases lay between the germline ends. CDR3 region: CASSRGYNYGYTF. As DNA, the CDR3 is TGTGCCAGCAGCCGAGGGTATAACTATGGCTACACCTTC.

A single count supports this clone. V is TRBV10-1 and J is TRBJ1-1; perhaps TRBD1 as D (6 bases). Germline CDR1 reads WNHNN; CDR2 reads SYGVQD (reference sequence). V lost 4 bases, J lost 1 base, and 7 bases lay in between. This CDR3 contains 13 residues. As DNA, the CDR3 is TGCGCCAGCAGTGCACAGGGGAACACTGAAGCTTTCTTT. Translation: CASSAQGNTEAFF.

This chain uses TRBV30 with TRBJ2-5, with D tentatively TRBD1 (6 bases). The J call may be faulty, since TRBJ2-7 better matches the DNA end. Germline values: CDR1 GTSNPN, CDR2 SVGIG (reference sequence). There are 11 residues in the CDR3. CDR3 DNA sequence: TGTGCCTGGACAGGGGCCTACGAGCAGTACTTC. This translates into CAWTGAYEQYF.

This chain connects TRBV10-1 to TRBJ2-7, with unresolved D. Germline loops: CDR1 WNHNN, CDR2 SYGVQD (reference sequence). Trimming pared 6 bases from V and 7 bases from J, leaving 13 bases between. The CDR3 is made up of 12 amino acids. The CDR3 bases are TGCGCCAGCAGCGCGGCGGTCGAGGAGCAGTACTTC. The encoded protein is CASSAAVEEQYF.

This chain joins TRBV5-1 and TRBJ2-5; 16 nucleotides line up with TRBD2. The germline CDR1 and CDR2 sequences are SGHRS and YFSETQ. CDR3 length equals 18 residues. With V trimmed by 3 bases and J by 3 bases, 8 bases remained unmatched. CDR3 amino acids: CASSSLPGLAGGEETQYF. The CDR3 coding sequence is TGCGCCAGCAGCTCGTTACCGGGACTAGCGGGAGGGGAAGAGACCCAGTACTTC. The variable domain in full, completed from reference TRBV5-1 and TRBJ2-5, reads KAGVTQTPRYLIKTRGQQVTLSCSPISGHRSVSWYQQTPGQGLQFLFEYFSETQRNKGNFPGRFSGRQFSNSRSEMNVSTLELGDSALYLCASSSLPGLAGGEETQYFGPGTRLLVL.

The chain employs TRBV28 and TRBJ1-5, with TRBD1 matching 8 bases. CDR3 length: 15 amino acids. V shed 5 bases and J 3 bases; nucleotides not matched to a gene: 6. Germline V lookup: CDR1 MDHEN, CDR2 SYDVKM. The CDR3 region is CASSLQGAFNQPQHF. CDR3 coding DNA: TGTGCCAGCAGTCTTCAGGGGGCGTTCAATCAGCCCCAGCATTTT.

This rearrangement joins TRBV19 to TRBJ2-1; 10 bases line up with TRBD1. CDR1 LNHDA and CDR2 SQIVND come from the germline V gene (reference sequence). The CDR3 sequence is 16 residues long. V lost 5 bases and J lost 4; bases outside the gene matches: 8. The CDR3 protein is CASSVGDRGLYNEQFF. Written as DNA, the CDR3 is TGTGCCAGTAGTGTCGGGGACAGGGGCCTATACAATGAGCAGTTCTTC. The entire variable domain, with the rest obtained from reference TRBV19 and TRBJ2-1, is as follows: DGGITQSPKYLFRKEGQNVTLSCEQNLNHDAMYWYRQDPGQGLRLIYYSQIVNDFQKGDIAEGYSVSREKKESFPLTVTSAQKNPTAFYLCASSVGDRGLYNEQFFGPGTRLTVL.

This chain links TRBV2 with TRBJ2-3, with 9 bases lining up with TRBD1. Germline loops: CDR1 SNHLY, CDR2 FYNNEI. The CDR3 covers 16 residues. J gave up 2 bases and V 5 bases, and 8 bases lay outside the gene matches. The CDR3 is CASSRDRGYITDTQYF. CDR3 sequence (DNA): TGTGCCAGCAGTCGAGACAGGGGGTACATCACAGATACGCAGTATTTT.

The gene calls are TRBV2 and TRBJ2-7; D not certain. There are 12 residues in the CDR3. The V and J ends lost 4 bases and 3 bases respectively, with 7 bases between them. In germline, CDR1 is SNHLY, CDR2 FYNNEI. The CDR3 region has the DNA TGTGCCAGCAGTGCCTCCAGCTACGAGCAGTACTTC. As protein: CASSASSYEQYF.

This clone showed up just a few times. The chain combines TRBV27 with TRBJ2-1, with 9 bases identical to TRBD2. The CDR3 totals 13 residues. Germline trimming cut 10 bases from V and 10 bases from J; bases unmatched to any gene: 11. Germline CDR1 reads MNHEY; CDR2 reads SMNVEV (reference sequence). The CDR3 reads CATGDRGRGEQFF. The CDR3 nucleotides are TGTGCCACCGGAGATCGCGGGAGGGGAGAGCAGTTCTTC.

This chain connects TRBV19 to TRBJ2-7; TRBD1 aligns across 8 bases. Germline CDR1 reads LNHDA; CDR2 reads SQIVND (reference sequence). The CDR3 loop spans 13 amino acids. The ends lost 4 bases at V and 6 bases at J; junction bases unmatched: 5. CDR3 sequence (DNA): TGTGCCAGTAGTACACAGGGGGACTCCGAGCAGTACTTC. It codes for CASSTQGDSEQYF.

This clone was counted between two and nine times. The V gene is TRBV4-1, the J gene TRBJ1-1; a weak D match, TRBD1 (5 bases). V was trimmed by 3 bases and J by 8 bases, leaving 19 bases between them. The CDR3 is 15 residues long. Germline assignment: CDR1 MGHRA and CDR2 YSYEKL. The CDR3 protein is CASSHMVWGQNEAFF. As DNA, the CDR3 is TGCGCCAGCAGCCATATGGTCTGGGGCCAAAACGAAGCTTTCTTT.

This clone occurred a few times. This sequence joins TRBV11-2 and TRBJ2-2; D is perhaps TRBD2 (6 bases). Trimming stripped 6 bases from V and 2 bases from J, with 19 bases between. The CDR3 has 17 residues. The germline gives CDR1 SGHAT, CDR2 FQNNGV. The CDR3 protein is CASRAGRWEENTGELFF. The DNA of the CDR3 is TGTGCCAGCAGGGCGGGGAGGTGGGAGGAAAACACCGGGGAGCTGTTTTTT.

This clone was picked up one time. V and J are TRBV2 and TRBJ1-5, with TRBD1 matching 9 bases. V trimming: 3 bases; J trimming: 2 bases; junction bases outside the gene matches: 2. Germline-derived CDR1 and CDR2 are SNHLY and FYNNEI. The CDR3 is 15 residues long. This CDR3 is CASSEDRGGNQPQHF. In DNA, the CDR3 is TGTGCCAGCAGTGAGGACAGGGGAGGCAATCAGCCCCAGCATTTT.

The J gene is TRBJ2-1, the V gene TRBV9; 14 nucleotides line up with TRBD2. V dropped 6 bases and J dropped 9; count of bases not matched to a gene: 20. Germline CDR1 and CDR2: SGDLS and YYNGEE. The CDR3 consists of 19 residues. CDR3 in amino acids: CASNRQAETGTSGSGEQFF. The CDR3 nucleotides read TGTGCCAGCAACCGACAAGCAGAAACCGGGACTAGCGGGAGTGGTGAGCAGTTCTTC.

This clone appeared once. The chain employs TRBV27 and TRBJ2-7; 9 positions agree with TRBD2. Trimming removed 7 bases from V and 0 bases from J; junction bases left unmatched: 13. The CDR3 sequence is 17 residues long. The germline V gene has CDR1 MNHEY and CDR2 SMNVEV (reference sequence). The CDR3 reads CASKPLAGSLLSYEQYF. Written as DNA, the CDR3 is TGTGCCAGCAAGCCCCTAGCGGGAAGCCTCCTCTCCTACGAGCAGTACTTC.

This clone was detected only once. The junction departs from the called germline gene at one end, perhaps through a read error. The chain carries TRBV20-1 and TRBJ2-7, with 7 bases lining up with TRBD1. Germline-derived CDR1 and CDR2 are DFQATT and SNEGSKA (reference sequence). The CDR3 loop spans 11 amino acids. CDR3 sequence reads: CSATGNRDSHF. CDR3 nucleotides: TGCAGTGCTACAGGGAACCGGGACAGTCACTTC.

The chain recombines TRBV29-1 with TRBJ2-3; TRBD2 agrees at 8 bases. V shed 8 bases and J 0 bases; nucleotides not matched to a gene: 7. CDR1 is SQVTM and CDR2 is ANQGSEA in the germline V gene. This CDR3 contains 14 residues. Here the CDR3 DNA reads TGCAGCCCGAGACTAGCGTTCAGCACAGATACGCAGTATTTT. Translated, it gives CSPRLAFSTDTQYF.

The rearrangement joins TRBV4-2 to TRBJ2-3, with 7 bases aligning to TRBD2. Germline CDR1 LGHNA, CDR2 YNFKEQ. The CDR3 totals 15 residues. The J segment lost 3 bases and the V segment lost 4 bases, leaving 7 bases of the junction unmatched. The DNA of the CDR3 is TGTGCCAGCAGCCGCCGGGCTAGCGGTACAGATACGCAGTATTTT. It yields the protein CASSRRASGTDTQYF.

V is TRBV27 and J is TRBJ2-1, with 11 bases matching TRBD2. Germline values: CDR1 MNHEY, CDR2 SMNVEV (reference sequence). This CDR3 has 16 residues. Losses at the gene ends were 3 bases for V and 2 bases for J; bases not matched to a gene: 3. DNA for the CDR3: TGTGCCAGCAGTTTGTCGGGACTAGCGGCCTACAATGAGCAGTTCTTC. This gives the protein CASSLSGLAAYNEQFF.

J is TRBJ2-3 and V is TRBV9, with TRBD2 identical over 11 bases. V lost 2 bases, J lost 2 bases, and 4 bases stayed unmatched. The V gene's germline CDR1 is SGDLS and CDR2 YYNGEE. This CDR3 region has 16 residues. The CDR3 region has the DNA TGTGCCAGCAGCGTCCTAGCGGGAGGAAACACAGATACGCAGTATTTT. Translated: CASSVLAGGNTDTQYF.

The chain has TRBV5-1 and TRBJ2-5, with 8 bases that match TRBD2. V lost 4 bases to trimming and J lost 3 bases; unmatched junction nucleotides: 8. Germline-derived CDR1 and CDR2 are SGHRS and YFSETQ. This CDR3 is built from 15 residues. Written as DNA, the CDR3 is TGCGCCAGCAGCCCCGTCATCGGGGGGGAAGAGACCCAGTACTTC. This sequence encodes CASSPVIGGEETQYF.

V usage is TRBV6-5 and J usage is TRBJ1-4; 7 bases are a match to TRBD1. The CDR3 consists of 15 residues. The germline V gene has CDR1 MNHEY and CDR2 SVGAGI. With 6 bases clipped from V and 3 bases from J, the junction kept 7 bases outside the gene matches. The CDR3 nucleotides are TGTGCCAGCAGGCGACAGGGTATATCTAATGAAAAACTGTTTTTT. Translated, it gives CASRRQGISNEKLFF.

The chain couples TRBV30 to TRBJ1-5; D is possibly TRBD1 (5 bases). V was cut by 1 base and J by 0 bases, with 13 bases left in between. This CDR3 contains 16 residues. Germline V gene lookup returns CDR1 GTSNPN and CDR2 SVGIG (reference sequence). The CDR3 sequence is CAWSEGRGYSNQPQHF. The CDR3 nucleotides are TGTGCCTGGAGTGAGGGCCGGGGGTATAGCAATCAGCCCCAGCATTTT.

This sequence joins TRBV11-2 and TRBJ2-7; D gene unclear. Germline CDR1 and CDR2: SGHAT and FQNNGV. Trimming removed 1 base from V and 7 bases from J, with 11 bases in between. The CDR3 sequence is 13 residues long. The CDR3 nucleotides are TGTGCCAGCAGCTTAGGGGCCCGTTGGGAGCAGTACTTC. This sequence encodes CASSLGARWEQYF.

The table lists this clone with a count of one. This chain uses TRBV30 with TRBJ2-5; 7 nucleotides match TRBD1. The V and J ends lost 1 base and 5 bases, in that order; junction bases with no gene match: 7. The germline V gene encodes CDR1 GTSNPN and CDR2 SVGIG (reference sequence). This CDR3 has 14 amino acids. Here the CDR3 DNA reads TGTGCCTGGAGTGCCCCGAGGGGGCTGGAGACCCAGTACTTC. Translating gives CAWSAPRGLETQYF. Full variable domain (remainder filled in from reference TRBV30 and TRBJ2-5): SQTIHQWPATLVQPVGSPLSLECTVEGTSNPNLYWYRQAAGRGLQLLFYSVGIGQISSEVPQNLSASRPQDRQFILSSKKLLLSDSGFYLCAWSAPRGLETQYFGPGTRLLVL.

The CDR3 nucleotides read TGTGCCAGCAGCTTGGACTCCGGGACTGGAAACACCATATATTTT. Translated: CASSLDSGTGNTIYF. The rearrangement uses TRBV5-4 and TRBJ1-3; unclear D gene. From germline, CDR1 is SGHNT and CDR2 YYREEE (reference sequence). The CDR3 sequence is 15 residues long. The V and J ends lost 0 bases and 2 bases respectively, with 9 bases between them. The full variable domain, its missing parts supplied by reference TRBV5-4 and TRBJ1-3, is ETGVTQSPTHLIKTRGQQVTLRCSSQSGHNTVSWYQQALGQGPQFIFQYYREEENGRGNFPPRFSGLQFPNYSSELNVNALELDDSALYLCASSLDSGTGNTIYFGEGSWLTVV.

This clone was seen only once. In nucleotides, the CDR3 is TGTGCCAGCAGCCCTCCGGGACAGATGTCCTACGAGCAGTACTTC. Translating it yields CASSPPGQMSYEQYF. The rearrangement links TRBV9 to TRBJ2-7, with 7 nucleotides matching TRBD1. Germline assignment: CDR1 SGDLS and CDR2 YYNGEE. V trimming: 4 bases; J trimming: 1 base; junction bases outside the gene matches: 8. This CDR3 is 15 amino acids long.